These 7 T cell receptor beta chains came from one sample sequenced in a study of fetal regulatory T cell absence and autoimmunity. Data came from immunoSEQ multiplex PCR; TCRdb stores just in-frame clones and leaves some out. The table lists about 95,000 clones, approximately 79% of them singletons. The sample taken for sequencing was pancreas tissue. The receptors were gathered from a male donor with IPEX syndrome.

This chain joins TRBV13 and TRBJ2-7, with 10 bases aligning to TRBD2. CDR3 length: 15 amino acids. Germline CDR1 reads PRHDT; CDR2 reads FYEKMQ (reference sequence). V trimming: 4 bases; J trimming: 0 bases; junction bases outside the gene matches: 3. The CDR3 nucleotides are TGTGCCAGCAGCTCCAGGACTAGCGGCTCCTACGAGCAGTACTTC. Translated, it gives CASSSRTSGSYEQYF.

The chain has TRBV5-4 and TRBJ1-2; TRBD1 is a possible D gene (5 bases). V lost 6 bases and J lost 4, with 16 bases in between. Per the germline V gene, CDR1 is SGHNT and CDR2 is YYREEE (reference sequence). The CDR3 covers 14 residues. The CDR3 coding sequence is TGTGCCAGCACCAACATCCAGGGCTTCTATGGCTACACCTTC. Residues: CASTNIQGFYGYTF.

The chain has TRBV5-1 and TRBJ1-1; D unclear. Trimming removed 1 base from V and 3 bases from J, with 7 bases in between. Germline CDR1 and CDR2: SGHRS and YFSETQ. The CDR3 length is 13 residues. CDR3 DNA sequence: TGCGCCAGCAGCTTGCGGCGTCACACTGAAGCTTTCTTT. Translation: CASSLRRHTEAFF.

This clone is a singleton in its sample. The chain couples TRBV19 to TRBJ2-7; tentative D call: TRBD2 (7 bases). The V and J ends lost 3 bases and 4 bases respectively, with 19 bases between them. The CDR3 extends over 16 amino acids. Germline CDR1 reads LNHDA; CDR2 reads SQIVND (reference sequence). The CDR3 reads CASSMRGGGRVYEQYF. Here the CDR3 DNA reads TGTGCCAGTAGTATGCGAGGGGGAGGGAGGGTTTACGAGCAGTACTTC.

The genes are TRBV13 and TRBJ2-1, with 7 bases lining up with TRBD2. Germline CDR1 is PRHDT and CDR2 is FYEKMQ (reference sequence). J was trimmed by 0 bases and V by 3 bases; bases with no gene match: 5. The length of the CDR3 is 16 residues. The CDR3 reads CASSFLASGSYNEQFF. The DNA for the CDR3 is TGTGCCAGCAGCTTCTTGGCTAGCGGCTCCTACAATGAGCAGTTCTTC.

This clone was observed a handful of times. The V and J genes are TRBV4-1 and TRBJ2-3; D unclear. Deletions cut 0 bases from V and 5 bases from J, with 9 bases between. In germline, CDR1 is MGHRA, CDR2 YSYEKL. This CDR3 contains 14 residues. The CDR3 is CASSQDPWLDTQYF. CDR3 DNA sequence: TGCGCCAGCAGCCAAGACCCTTGGCTAGATACGCAGTATTTT.

The chain combines TRBV5-4 with TRBJ1-2; D is possibly TRBD1 (5 bases). V dropped 4 bases and J dropped 3 bases, with 19 bases sitting between them. Germline V gives CDR1 SGHNT, CDR2 YYREEE (reference sequence). The CDR3 consists of 16 residues. The CDR3 DNA reads as TGTGCCAGCAGCACGGAGCAGGGAGGATTTGACTATGGCTACACCTTC. Amino acid sequence: CASSTEQGGFDYGYTF.